This paragraph reports one TCR beta chain. Its antigen remains unknown. This CDR3 comprises 15 residues. From germline, CDR1 is SQVTM and CDR2 ANQGSEA. With V trimmed by 7 bases and J by 8 bases, 13 bases remained unmatched. This entry belongs to a study of post-analysis software for immune sequencing data. Whole-study results and caveats: Roughly 5 TRBV segments, TRBV5-6, TRBV5-1 and TRBV20-1 among them, were found more frequent in patients than controls.

Carried by the TCR beta cDNA libraries were unique molecular identifiers. TCRdb reanalysed the PCR reads using MiXCR and keeps one entry per CDR3 protein. The sample has hundreds of thousands of distinct CDR3 sequences, roughly half seen once. This receptor was taken from a girl between 10 and 17 years old with multiple sclerosis. The V and J genes are TRBV29-1 and TRBJ2-1; 11 bases fit TRBD1. Material for sequencing was blood. Here the CDR3 reads CSAKTGTGGTDEQFF. CDR3 in DNA: TGCAGCGCCAAAACCGGGACAGGGGGTACAGATGAGCAGTTCTTC.